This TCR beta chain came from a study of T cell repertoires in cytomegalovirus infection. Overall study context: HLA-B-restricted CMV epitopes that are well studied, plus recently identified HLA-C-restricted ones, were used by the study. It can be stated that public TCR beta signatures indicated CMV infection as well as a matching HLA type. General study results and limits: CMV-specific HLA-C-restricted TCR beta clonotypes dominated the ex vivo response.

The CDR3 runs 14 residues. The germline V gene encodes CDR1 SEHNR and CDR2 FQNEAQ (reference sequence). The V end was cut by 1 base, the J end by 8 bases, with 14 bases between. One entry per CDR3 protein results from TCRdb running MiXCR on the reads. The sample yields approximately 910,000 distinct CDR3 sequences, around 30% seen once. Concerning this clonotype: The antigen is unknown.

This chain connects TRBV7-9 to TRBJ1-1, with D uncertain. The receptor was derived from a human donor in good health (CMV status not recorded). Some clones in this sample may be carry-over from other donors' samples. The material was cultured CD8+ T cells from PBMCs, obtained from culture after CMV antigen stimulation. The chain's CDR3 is CASSLEYGGLEAFF. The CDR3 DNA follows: TGTGCCAGCAGCTTAGAATATGGCGGGCTCGAAGCTTTCTTT. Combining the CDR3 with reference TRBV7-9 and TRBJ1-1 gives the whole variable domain DTGVSQNPRHKITKRGQNVTFRCDPISEHNRLYWYRQTLGQGPEFLTYFQNEAQLEKSRLLSDRFSAERPKGSFSTLEIQRTEQGDSAMYLCASSLEYGGLEAFFGQGTRLTVV.